Presented here are 30 T cell receptor beta chains from one specimen sequenced in a study of TIL therapy for anti-PD-1-resistant metastatic lung cancer. The libraries were made with immunoSEQ v3. Profiled with immunoSEQ multiplex PCR; TCRdb holds only in-frame clones, not every one. The profile shows 20,000 to 25,000 clones, about two thirds of them singletons. Time point specified: pre-treatment sample, taken before nivolumab and TIL therapy. The material was blood, obtained at baseline. The receptors shown here come from a person aged 25-80 years with non-small cell lung cancer.

The chain couples TRBV20-1 to TRBJ2-5, with TRBD2 as a possible D gene (6 bases). This CDR3 contains 13 residues. V was shortened by 3 bases and J by 5 bases, with 13 bases between the two germline ends. From germline, CDR1 is DFQATT and CDR2 SNEGSKA (reference sequence). This chain's CDR3 is CSASIRGTETQYF. CDR3 nucleotide sequence: TGCAGTGCTAGTATCCGCGGGACGGAGACCCAGTACTTC.

CDR3 region: CASSESGQFGYTF. The CDR3 DNA is TGTGCCAGCAGTGAATCGGGTCAGTTTGGCTACACCTTC. This rearrangement joins TRBV25-1 to TRBJ1-2; D uncertain. Germline V gene sequence: CDR1 MGHDK, CDR2 SYGVNS. The V end was cut by 1 base, the J end by 7 bases, with 10 bases between. The CDR3 covers 13 residues.

CDR3 sequence: CASSQKNEKLFF. The CDR3 bases are TGTGCCAGCAGCCAGAAAAATGAAAAACTGTTTTTT. This chain uses TRBV6-5 with TRBJ1-4; D remains ambiguous. Trimming stripped 6 bases from V and 5 bases from J, with 7 bases between. Germline V lookup: CDR1 MNHEY, CDR2 SVGAGI. This CDR3 is 12 amino acids long.

The J gene is TRBJ2-5, the V gene TRBV19; D unclear. Germline lookup yields CDR1 LNHDA and CDR2 SQIVND (reference sequence). The CDR3 length is 15 residues. The germline V and J ends were trimmed by 6 bases and 3 bases, with 17 bases remaining between them. The chain's CDR3 is CASRIPLYPKETQYF. The CDR3 nucleotides read TGTGCCAGTAGGATTCCCTTATATCCTAAAGAGACCCAGTACTTC.

The V call is TRBV27, the J call TRBJ1-1; D not certain. Trimming cost V 6 bases and J 0 bases, with 17 bases left between them. The CDR3 has 16 residues. Germline CDR1 and CDR2: MNHEY and SMNVEV (reference sequence). CDR3 nucleotides: TGTGCCAGCAGCCGGTTCAGGTGGAACCTGAACACTGAAGCTTTCTTT. It yields the protein CASSRFRWNLNTEAFF.

The sample holds one count of this clone. J is TRBJ2-7 and V is TRBV6-5, with D possibly TRBD1 on 7 matching bases. V lost 6 bases to trimming and J lost 7 bases, with 19 bases between them. The CDR3 has 14 residues. Per the germline V gene, CDR1 is MNHEY and CDR2 is SVGAGI. For the CDR3, the DNA is TGTGCCAGCAGCCTAATGGAGGGGGCAAAAGAGCAGTACTTC. Translated: CASSLMEGAKEQYF.

J is TRBJ2-1 and V is TRBV14; D possibly matches TRBD1 or TRBD2 (5 bases each). V was shortened by 2 bases and J by 9 bases, with 14 bases between the two germline ends. This CDR3 is built from 14 residues. Germline CDR1 is SGHDN and CDR2 is FVKESK. The DNA of the CDR3 is TGTGCCAGCAGCCAAATCGACCGGGGCAGTGAGCAGTTCTTC. Amino acids: CASSQIDRGSEQFF.

This chain joins TRBV7-8 and TRBJ2-1; 8 bases are a match to TRBD2. Looked up from germline, CDR1 is SGHVS and CDR2 is FQNEAQ. The trim removed 2 bases at V and 6 bases at J, leaving 15 bases unmatched. The CDR3 runs 18 residues. CDR3 sequence (DNA): TGTGCCAGCAGCTTAAGTTTCGACAGCGGGGGCGGGGTCAATGAGCAGTTCTTC. It encodes CASSLSFDSGGGVNEQFF.

The chain recombines TRBV23-1 with TRBJ2-7; perhaps TRBD1 as D (5 bases). TRBV23-1 is recorded as an ORF, its role being uncertain. CDR3 length equals 17 residues. V lost 1 base, J lost 6 bases, and 22 bases lay in between. The CDR3 DNA is TGCGCCAGCAGTCAATTTAGGCGCCCAGGGTGGATTTGCGAGCAGTACTTC. It specifies CASSQFRRPGWICEQYF.

This chain uses TRBV5-1 with TRBJ1-1, with D possibly TRBD1 on 6 matching bases. This CDR3 spans 13 amino acids. Germline CDR1 is SGHRS and CDR2 is YFSETQ. Trimming took 3 bases from V and 1 from J, leaving 7 bases between them. The DNA for the CDR3 is TGCGCCAGCAGCTCCAGGGGGAACACTGAAGCTTTCTTT. The encoded protein is CASSSRGNTEAFF.

V gene TRBV10-2 combines with J gene TRBJ2-5; tentatively, D is TRBD1 (5 bases). Germline CDR1 reads WSHSY; CDR2 reads SAAADI. The CDR3 loop spans 14 amino acids. V was trimmed by 6 bases and J by 0 bases, leaving 11 bases between them. The DNA for the CDR3 is TGCGCCAGCAGCTACGACAGAAACCAAGAGACCCAGTACTTC. Encoded protein: CASSYDRNQETQYF.

The rearrangement joins TRBV7-7 to TRBJ1-3; D is undetermined. V lost 3 bases to trimming and J lost 1 base, with 10 bases between them. CDR3 size: 15 residues. Germline values: CDR1 SSHAT, CDR2 FNYEAQ (reference sequence). CDR3 protein: CASSFLVGSGNTIYF. CDR3 nucleotide sequence: TGTGCCAGCAGCTTTTTAGTCGGATCTGGAAACACCATATATTTT.

The chain combines TRBV10-3 with TRBJ2-5; 11 bases match TRBD1. Germline V gene lookup returns CDR1 ENHRY and CDR2 SYGVKD. CDR3 size: 15 residues. V lost 3 bases to trimming and J lost 1 base; unmatched junction nucleotides: 1. The CDR3, as DNA: TGTGCCATCAGTGAAGGGACAGGGGGCCAAGAGACCCAGTACTTC. Protein product: CAISEGTGGQETQYF.

V and J are TRBV25-1 and TRBJ2-5; D is uncertain. Trimming left V 1 base short and J 3 bases short, with 12 bases between. From germline, CDR1 is MGHDK and CDR2 SYGVNS. This CDR3 region has 15 residues. The CDR3 coding sequence is TGTGCCAGCAGTGAATTCAGCGCAGCTAAAGAGACCCAGTACTTC. This translates into CASSEFSAAKETQYF.

The chain carries TRBV13 and TRBJ2-6; unclear D gene. CDR1 is PRHDT and CDR2 is FYEKMQ in the germline V gene (reference sequence). The CDR3 is made up of 16 amino acids. Trimming left V 6 bases short and J 5 bases short, with 17 bases between. CDR3 sequence reads: CASRPDIQSRANVLTF. The CDR3 DNA is TGTGCCAGCAGGCCTGATATACAAAGTCGGGCCAACGTCCTGACTTTC.

The chain links TRBV29-1 to TRBJ2-1; D might be TRBD1 (5 bases). Trimming stripped 4 bases from V and 7 bases from J, with 11 bases between. CDR1 is SQVTM, CDR2 ANQGSEA, per germline. The CDR3 contains 12 residues. This chain's CDR3 is CSVVAGFNEQFF. CDR3 in DNA: TGCAGCGTTGTAGCAGGGTTTAATGAGCAGTTCTTC.

V usage is TRBV30 and J usage is TRBJ2-7, with D perhaps given as TRBD1 or TRBD2 (6 bases each). CDR1 and CDR2 from the germline V gene are GTSNPN and SVGIG (reference sequence). The CDR3 totals 13 residues. V lost 3 bases to trimming and J lost 1 base, with 10 bases between them. CDR3 coding DNA: TGTGCCTGGAGCCGGGGGCTATCCTACGAGCAGTACGTC. Translated: CAWSRGLSYEQYV.

J is TRBJ1-5 and V is TRBV6-5; 11 bases are shared with TRBD1. The CDR3 spans 15 residues. The V gene's germline CDR1 is MNHEY and CDR2 SVGAGI. V lost 6 bases, J lost 7 bases, and 8 bases stayed unmatched. The CDR3 loop reads CASRVGQGVWQPQHF. CDR3 bases: TGTGCCAGCAGGGTGGGACAGGGGGTTTGGCAGCCCCAGCATTTT.

A single count supports this clone. The chain carries TRBV21-1 and TRBJ2-1; the table's D call, TRBD2, was not checked against the DNA. TRBV21-1 is termed a pseudogene. The CDR3 contains 17 residues. CDR3 sequence: CASSAGTSGSSYNEQFF. In DNA form, the CDR3 reads TGTGCCAGCAGCGCAGGGACTAGCGGGAGCTCCTACAATGAGCAGTTCTTC.

CDR3 sequence reads: CASSRGLGQPQHF. For the CDR3, the DNA is TGTGCCAGCAGCCGGGGGTTGGGTCAGCCCCAGCATTTT. The chain recombines TRBV7-8 with TRBJ1-5, with D maybe TRBD1 (5 bases). Germline V gene lookup returns CDR1 SGHVS and CDR2 FQNEAQ. Trimming pared 5 bases from V and 6 bases from J, leaving 11 bases between. The CDR3 runs to 13 residues.

The chain carries TRBV10-3 and TRBJ1-2, with a tentative D call TRBD1 (6 bases). Germline CDR1 and CDR2: ENHRY and SYGVKD. This CDR3 is 15 amino acids long. V was clipped by 1 base and J by 4 bases, with 13 bases between them. The DNA for the CDR3 is TGTGCCATCAGTGAGTTCCTGGGGGCGGGCTATGGCTACACCTTC. This encodes CAISEFLGAGYGYTF.

The V gene is TRBV7-9, the J gene TRBJ2-1; 8 bases line up with TRBD2. The CDR3 contains 15 residues. CDR1 is SEHNR, CDR2 FQNEAQ, per germline (reference sequence). Trimming cost V 3 bases and J 2 bases; bases outside gene matches: 3. The CDR3 DNA reads TGTGCCAGCAGCTTTGGTAGCGGGGCCTACAATGAGCAGTTCTTC. Its protein is CASSFGSGAYNEQFF. Supplemented by reference TRBV7-9 and TRBJ2-1, the full variable domain reads DTGVSQNPRHKITKRGQNVTFRCDPISEHNRLYWYRQTLGQGPEFLTYFQNEAQLEKSRLLSDRFSAERPKGSFSTLEIQRTEQGDSAMYLCASSFGSGAYNEQFFGPGTRLTVL.

J is TRBJ1-6 and V is TRBV18; D may be TRBD1 (5 bases). Trimming shortened V by 6 bases and J by 10 bases, and 19 bases separated the two germline ends. The CDR3 extends over 15 amino acids. The germline V gene encodes CDR1 KGHSH and CDR2 LQKENI. The CDR3: CASSMGPGAGSPLHF. CDR3 in DNA: TGTGCCAGCTCCATGGGACCGGGTGCTGGGTCACCCCTCCACTTT.

This rearrangement joins TRBV7-2 to TRBJ2-3; D uncertain. V lost 3 bases and J lost 2, with 12 bases in between. Germline V CDR1 and CDR2: SGHTA, FQGNSA. This CDR3 has 15 residues. As DNA, the CDR3 is TGTGCCAGCAGCTTCTCGGGCGCCAACACAGATACGCAGTATTTT. It yields the protein CASSFSGANTDTQYF.

The chain is built from TRBV5-1 and TRBJ1-1; D gene unclear. The germline V and J ends were trimmed by 2 bases and 4 bases, with 9 bases remaining between them. The CDR3 has 13 residues. CDR1 is SGHRS and CDR2 is YFSETQ in the germline V gene. DNA of the CDR3: TGCGCCAGCAGCTTTTTAGGGTTCACTGAAGCTTTCTTT. Amino acid sequence: CASSFLGFTEAFF.

This chain uses TRBV21-1 with TRBJ1-5; the table's D call, TRBD1, has no DNA check behind it. TRBV21-1 is flagged as a pseudogene. The CDR3 consists of 19 residues. The CDR3 DNA is TGTGCCAGCAGCCTCGAGGGACAGTCTAAACCCCCCCCCAATCAGCCCCAGCATTTT. Its translation is CASSLEGQSKPPPNQPQHF.

J is TRBJ2-1 and V is TRBV19; no clear D gene. The germline V and J ends were trimmed by 1 base and 5 bases, with 12 bases remaining between them. The germline V gene encodes CDR1 LNHDA and CDR2 SQIVND (reference sequence). The CDR3 totals 15 residues. The CDR3 here is CASSIVEQDHNEQFF. DNA for the CDR3: TGTGCCAGTAGTATAGTCGAGCAGGACCACAATGAGCAGTTCTTC.

This clone was seen a single time. CDR3 loop: CASSLQGTLGGEQYV. CDR3 nucleotides: TGTGCCAGCAGCCTACAGGGGACTCTAGGAGGCGAGCAGTACGTC. This chain uses TRBV6-2 or TRBV6-3 with TRBJ2-7; D might be TRBD1 (7 bases). Germline V lookup: CDR1 MNHEY, CDR2 SVGEGT. V lost 6 bases to trimming and J lost 6 bases, with 21 bases between them. The CDR3 length is 15 residues.

This chain uses TRBV7-9 with TRBJ2-3, with 7 bases that match TRBD2. CDR1 is SEHNR, CDR2 FQNEAQ, per germline (reference sequence). The CDR3 has 18 residues. The junction had 16 bases not matched to a gene; V was cut back by 3 bases and J by 4 bases. The CDR3 region has the DNA TGTGCCAGCAGCTTCCCGGCCAGGACTAGTGGATTGGCAGATACGCAGTATTTT. Protein sequence: CASSFPARTSGLADTQYF.

The rearrangement links TRBV2 to TRBJ1-1; no clear D. The V gene lost 5 bases and the J gene lost 0 bases, with 10 bases spanning the gap. The germline V gene has CDR1 SNHLY and CDR2 FYNNEI. The CDR3 contains 14 residues. CDR3 sequence: CASSKVYMNTEAFF. The CDR3 region has the DNA TGTGCCAGCAGTAAGGTTTACATGAACACTGAAGCTTTCTTT.